Listed below are T cell receptor beta chains from one sample, sequenced in a study of blood T cell repertoires in COVID-19. Clones were sequenced by immunoSEQ multiplex PCR, and TCRdb holds only the in-frame ones, with some missing. This sample carries about 130,000 clones, approximately 70% of them seen once, and the ten largest clones take approximately 2%. The specimen sequenced was peripheral blood. The source of these receptors is a woman between 65 and 79 years old with acute or convalescent COVID-19. CDR3s include the opening cysteine and the closing phenylalanine or tryptophan. A D gene is named only where the DNA matches it firmly. Some rows have no size entry. The others give once, few or many, or a class for an expanded clone.

V,D,size,J,DNA,CDR3
TRBV9,TRBD2,.,TRBJ2-1,TGTGCCAGCAGCGTAGCTGTTGCGGGAGGGGTGGTCTTC,CASSVAVAGGVVF
TRBV12-5,.,few,TRBJ2-2,TGTGCTAGTGGTTTGCCAAACACCGGGGAGCTGTTTTTT,CASGLPNTGELFF
TRBV11-2,.,once,TRBJ2-4,TGTGCCAGCAGCCCCGGACTTACGCTAGCCAAAAACATTCAGTACTTC,CASSPGLTLAKNIQYF
TRBV29-1,.,few,TRBJ2-5,TGCAGCGTTGCCCTAGCGAGCCAAGAGACCCAGTACTTC,CSVALASQETQYF
TRBV27,.,.,TRBJ1-5,TGTGCCAGCAATTCACAGGGTAATCAGCCCCAGCATTTT,CASNSQGNQPQHF
TRBV5-1,TRBD2,.,TRBJ2-2,TGCGCCAGCAGGGGACTAGCGGGTACCGGGGAGCTGTTTTTT,CASRGLAGTGELFF
TRBV11-3,TRBD1,.,TRBJ2-3,TGTGCCAGCAGCCCAGGGACAGGGCCAGATACGCAGTATTTT,CASSPGTGPDTQYF
TRBV19,TRBD1,.,TRBJ1-5,TGTGCCAGTAGCAAGGACAGGAAAAATCAGCCCCAGCATTTT,CASSKDRKNQPQHF
TRBV24-1,TRBD1,.,TRBJ2-3,TGTGCCACCAGTGATTGGGGGACAGGAAGCACAGATACGCAGTATTTT,CATSDWGTGSTDTQYF
TRBV29-1,.,.,TRBJ2-3,TGCAGCGTTGCCTTTATGGGACAAAGCACAGATACGCAGTATTTT,CSVAFMGQSTDTQYF
TRBV12-3/TRBV12-4,.,few,TRBJ2-6,TGTGCCAGCAGTGGAGGACTGGGAAACGTCCTGACTTTC,CASSGGLGNVLTF
TRBV6-5,TRBD2,.,TRBJ2-1,TGTGCCAGCACTCCCGGGGGGGGACTAGCGAATGAGCAGTTCTTC,CASTPGGGLANEQFF
TRBV2,.,few,TRBJ1-2,TGTGCCAGCAGTGATGGAGGCAATTACTATGGCTACACCTTC,CASSDGGNYYGYTF
TRBV3-1/TRBV3-2,.,.,TRBJ2-7,TGTGCCAGCAGCCAAGATCCACTAGGGGGGGACTACGAGCAGTACTTC,CASSQDPLGGDYEQYF
TRBV28,.,.,TRBJ2-7,TGTGCCAGCAGTGTCTCAGGGTACGAGCAGTACTTC,CASSVSGYEQYF
TRBV12-3/TRBV12-4,.,.,TRBJ1-2,TGTGCCAGCAGTTTAGTCGACAGACATGGCTACACCTTC,CASSLVDRHGYTF
TRBV5-4,.,.,TRBJ1-1,TGTGCCAGCAGCTTGGCAGGACCCGGCGGGGAAGCTTTCTTT,CASSLAGPGGEAFF
TRBV5-1,.,.,TRBJ1-1,TGCGCCAGCAGCTTGAAAACAGGGAACACTGAAGCTTTCTTT,CASSLKTGNTEAFF
TRBV27,TRBD2,.,TRBJ2-3,TGTGCCGTTAGGGCGGGACTAAGCACAGATACGCAGTATTTT,CAVRAGLSTDTQYF
TRBV2,TRBD2,.,TRBJ2-5,TGTGCCAGCGGGGCGACTAGCGCCTACCGGTGGGAAGAAGAGACCCAGTACTTC,CASGATSAYRWEEETQYF
TRBV3-1/TRBV3-2,.,.,TRBJ2-7,TGTGCCAGCAGCCAAACTCACGAGCAGTACTTC,CASSQTHEQYF
TRBV9,TRBD1,.,TRBJ1-6,TGTGCCAGCAGCGTCGAACCAGGGGGGTATAATTCACCCCTCCACTTT,CASSVEPGGYNSPLHF
TRBV5-4,.,.,TRBJ2-7,TGTGCCAGCAGCTTGGGCGGGGCGAGCTCCTACGAGCAGTACTTC,CASSLGGASSYEQYF
TRBV7-9,.,.,TRBJ1-5,TGTGCCAGCCAGCGAGAAGGAAATCAGCCCCAGCATTTT,CASQREGNQPQHF
TRBV28,.,.,TRBJ2-7,TGTGCCAGCAGTTTAGCGATAGACAGGCGCCTGGGGGAGCAGTACTTC,CASSLAIDRRLGEQYF
TRBV28,.,.,TRBJ1-5,TGTGCCAGCCGGGTAAGGGGGACTCAGCCCCAGCATTTT,CASRVRGTQPQHF
TRBV6-5,TRBD1,.,TRBJ1-6,TGTGCCAGCAGTTACGGGACAGGGCAATCACCCCTCCACTTT,CASSYGTGQSPLHF
TRBV10-2,TRBD2,.,TRBJ2-1,TGCGCCAGCAGTGAGTGGACTAGCGGGAGTTCTAATGAGCAGTTCTTC,CASSEWTSGSSNEQFF
TRBV7-2,TRBD2,once,TRBJ2-1,TGTGCCAGCAGCTTAGGGGAGGGTGAGCAGTTCTTC,CASSLGEGEQFF
TRBV9,TRBD1,.,TRBJ1-3,TGTGCCAGCAGCGCAGGGGGCTCTGGAAACACCATATATTTT,CASSAGGSGNTIYF
TRBV5-1,TRBD2,once,TRBJ2-3,TGCGCCAGCAGCTTGCTTGGGGCGGGGGGGCACACAGATACGCAGTATTTT,CASSLLGAGGHTDTQYF
TRBV23-1,.,few,TRBJ1-1,TGCGCCAGCAGTCAATTTGTTTCGCCGATGAACTTCAGGGATGAAGCTTTCTTT,CASSQFVSPMNFRDEAFF
TRBV19,TRBD1,many,TRBJ1-2,TGTGCCAGTAGTAATACGCAGGGGGTCTCAAGCTATGGCTACACCTTC,CASSNTQGVSSYGYTF
TRBV2,.,few,TRBJ2-7,TGTGCCAGCAGACCGGACAGTTTCTACGAGCAGTACTTC,CASRPDSFYEQYF
TRBV4-2,.,.,TRBJ1-4,TGTGCCAGCAGCCAAGACATCGGCAGAGGTAATGAAAAACTGTTTTTT,CASSQDIGRGNEKLFF
TRBV19,.,once,TRBJ2-2,TGTGCCAGTAGTCAGACAGACACCGGGGAGCTGTTTTTT,CASSQTDTGELFF
TRBV2,.,.,TRBJ1-4,TGTGCCAGCAGTGATACGGGGGTGCAGAATGAAAAACTGTTTTTT,CASSDTGVQNEKLFF
TRBV6-5,.,.,TRBJ2-7,TGTGCCAGCAGTTATAGCCCGTTCCCCGTACGCGAGCAGTACTTC,CASSYSPFPVREQYF
TRBV5-1,TRBD1,few,TRBJ1-1,TGCGCCAGCAGCCAAGACAGGGTCTCTCCGAACACTGAAGCTTTCTTT,CASSQDRVSPNTEAFF
TRBV30,.,.,TRBJ2-7,TGTGCCTGGAGACCCCCAGGGGCGGCCTACGAGCAGTACTTC,CAWRPPGAAYEQYF
TRBV6-5,.,.,TRBJ2-7,TGTGCCAGCAGTAACATAGGGCGGGACTCCTACGAGCAGTACTTC,CASSNIGRDSYEQYF
TRBV6-5,.,once,TRBJ2-2,TGTGCCAGCAGTCAAACTGACACCGGGGAGCTGTTTTTT,CASSQTDTGELFF
TRBV6-5,TRBD1,few,TRBJ1-2,TGTGCCAGCGGATACGGACAGGGAATTAGTGGCTACACCTTC,CASGYGQGISGYTF
TRBV15,TRBD1,.,TRBJ2-4,TGTGCCACCAGCAGAGGACAGGGGAAAAACATTCAGTACTTC,CATSRGQGKNIQYF
TRBV5-1,TRBD1,.,TRBJ2-2,TGCGCCAGCAGCGGACAGGGGGCAGCGTCCGGGGAGCTGTTTTTT,CASSGQGAASGELFF
TRBV13,.,.,TRBJ2-3,TGTGCCAGCAGCTCCGGCACAGATACGCAGTATTTT,CASSSGTDTQYF
TRBV4-1,TRBD2,.,TRBJ2-4,TGCGCCAGCAGCCAAGACCCTAGCGGTTTTAGTACCCTTGGCAAAAACATTCAGTACTTC,CASSQDPSGFSTLGKNIQYF
TRBV28,TRBD2,.,TRBJ2-7,TGTGCCACTAGCGGGAGGGACTACGAGCAGTACTTC,CATSGRDYEQYF
TRBV28,TRBD1,once,TRBJ1-4,TGTGCCAGCAGTTTGGGAGGAACAGGGGGCCAAGGAGAAAAACTGTTTTTT,CASSLGGTGGQGEKLFF
TRBV2,.,.,TRBJ2-5,TGTGCCAGCAGTTCGACACAAGAGACCCAGTACTTC,CASSSTQETQYF
TRBV6-2/TRBV6-3,.,.,TRBJ1-4,TGTGCCAGCAGTTACCCCCCATGGACTGCAACTAATGAAAAACTGTTTTTT,CASSYPPWTATNEKLFF
TRBV11-2,.,few,TRBJ2-1,TGTGCCAGCAGCTTAGGACAGTCCAATGAGCAGTTCTTC,CASSLGQSNEQFF
TRBV5-1,.,few,TRBJ2-7,TGCGCCAGCAGCTACGACTCTCCGACGGGGGAGCAGTACTTC,CASSYDSPTGEQYF
TRBV13,TRBD2,many,TRBJ2-7,TGTGCCAGCAGATCCACTAGCGGGAGCTACGAGCAGTACTTC,CASRSTSGSYEQYF